This T cell receptor beta chain was retrieved from a study of molecular identifiers for immune sequencing clone quantification (dated by TCRdb to between 2018 and 2020). At the level of the whole study: For a replicate experiment, the RNA from either roughly 18,000 or 92,000 naive CD8 T cells was divided into five aliquots, and four of those aliquots went on to sequencing. This methods study used CD8 T cells to benchmark TCR RNA copy counting and molecular-identifier clustering-based TCR repertoire sequencing (MIDCIRS).

The library was prepared using PCR. Sequencing was carried out with an Illumina HiSeq 4000. Bulk TCR libraries were generated as previously described, with the TCR primers listed in Table S5 used. Purification of total RNA was performed with the Qiagen AllPrep DNA/RNA kit. Before analysis, reads from multiple sequencing runs of one library were combined. The source study handled its data this way. Reads were retained only if their TCR constant sequence matched exactly, and those retained reads were trimmed to 150 nt and grouped according to their 12-nt molecular barcodes. Within each barcode group, reads were sub-clustered at a 15% Levenshtein threshold, and quality-weighted consensus sequences were built per RNA molecule. Non-functional sequences were excluded, and lower-count sequences lying one edit away from another sequence were also excluded. Barcode sub-clusters with fewer than 20% of the maximum read count were removed, based on fitting two negative binomial distributions. Starting from the raw public reads, TCRdb applied fastp trimming at Q25, assembled clones with MiXCR and retained in-frame beta chains. Identical CDR3 proteins give one entry, which carries the most common genes and DNA. For this entry, the V and J calls and clone size follow TCRdb and not the study's own pipeline. The sample data list about 640,000 distinct CDR3 sequences, and 15% to 20% of these were observed just once. The top ten hold around 0.9% of the sample.

The junction shows trimming of 8 bases on V and 4 bases on J, and the gene matches do not reach 6 bases of it. Measured from the cysteine to the phenylalanine, the CDR3 is 14 residues long. Only the CDR3 DNA stays, 42 bases, in frame from base 1. Overall study outcomes, separate from this receptor: When barcode sub-clustering was left out, chimeric consensus sequences inflated TCR diversity, with chimeras reaching as high as 47%. About 2.9 recovered TCR RNA copies per cell were obtained by modeling, versus about ten by digital PCR, implying a capture efficiency of 25% to 30%. A single cell's worth of spiked-in Jurkat TCR RNA was reported detectable even among 850,000 to 1,000,000 naive CD8 T cells. Highly expanded clone sizes could be underestimated because identical TCR molecules may share a barcode. In CMV-specific effector cells, clones with more than 20 RNA copies accounted for over 97% of molecules, whereas in naive cells such clones accounted for under 1%. The naive libraries included spiked-in Jurkat TCR RNA (10 copies' worth), and this Jurkat TCR RNA is not part of the donor repertoire.

Naive CD8 T cell libraries were made from around 20,000 to 1,000,000 sorted cells using 10%, 30% or 50% of purified RNA. Naive CD8 T cells were FACS-sorted as CD8+CD4-CCR7+CD45RA+ on a BD FACSAria II into RLT Plus buffer. Detection sensitivity was tested by spiking Jurkat RNA equal to ten TCR copies' worth into samples containing 20,000-1,000,000 naive CD8 T cells. Enrichment of CD8 T cells was performed with RosetteSep CD8+ T Cell Enrichment Cocktail and Ficoll-Paque, after which ACK red cell lysis was carried out. This clonotype was counted a single time. This receptor's antigen is unknown. A much larger clone is a single base away; this may be a read error.

Recombination linked TRBV12-3 or TRBV12-4 to TRBJ1-5, with 9 junctional bases fitting TRBD1. The TCR comes from a human donor in good health. Some libraries in this study had Jurkat cell RNA spiked in. The sample consisted of naive CD8+ T cells from blood, with Jurkat cell RNA spiked in. The cell subset or site label corresponds to: FACS-sorted CD8+CD4-CCR7+CD45RA+ naive T cells. The CDR3 corresponds to CASEDGTGNQPQHF. The nucleotides are TGTGCCAGCGAGGACGGGACAGGGAATCAGCCCCAGCATTTT.